The 4 T cell receptor beta chains below were found in one sample sequenced in a study of identical twins (TCRdb year 2016). Libraries were constructed by 5' RACE. Sequencing used an Illumina HiSeq 2000. The public reads were reprocessed in TCRdb via fastp at Q25 and MiXCR, keeping in-frame beta chains. Rows matching on CDR3 protein sequence are summarized as one entry with the most common DNA and genes. This sample comprises hundreds of thousands of distinct CDR3 sequences, 10% to 15% of them detected only once. The ten largest clones add up to 1.5% to 2% of the sample. This same sample was also part of a study on yellow fever vaccine responses in identical twins.

The material sequenced was PBMCs. The receptors stem from a woman between 18 and 30 years old in good health.

This clonotype was detected a few times. This chain uses TRBV6-1 with TRBJ2-7, with 12 bases identical to TRBD2. Germline V gene sequence: CDR1 MNHNS, CDR2 SASEGT. With 5 bases clipped from V and 2 bases from J, the junction kept 1 base outside the gene matches. The CDR3 extends over 14 amino acids. CDR3 nucleotides: TGTGCCAGCAGTAGGACTAGCGGGACCTACGAGCAGTACGTC. Amino acids: CASSRTSGTYEQYV.

This clonotype was seen a handful of times. This chain uses TRBV20-1 with TRBJ2-2; 9 bases are a match to TRBD2. Trimming at V came to 0 bases and at J to 2 bases, leaving 10 bases not matched to a gene. This CDR3 has 18 residues. Germline V gives CDR1 DFQATT, CDR2 SNEGSKA (reference sequence). CDR3 DNA: TGCAGTGCTAGAGATGGCAGTAGCGGGGGCCCCAACACCGGGGAGCTGTTTTTT. Translated, it gives CSARDGSSGGPNTGELFF.

The chain couples TRBV20-1 to TRBJ2-4; 13 nucleotides match TRBD2. The CDR3 contains 17 residues. V was clipped by 4 bases and J by 0 bases; unmatched bases: 6. The germline CDR1 and CDR2 sequences are DFQATT and SNEGSKA (reference sequence). The CDR3 coding sequence is TGCAGTGCTAATCCGGGACTAGCGGGACTAGCCAAAAACATTCAGTACTTC. Translated: CSANPGLAGLAKNIQYF.

This clonotype was recorded a few times. The chain has TRBV11-2 and TRBJ2-3; D gene ambiguous. This CDR3 has 12 residues. The germline gives CDR1 SGHAT, CDR2 FQNNGV. The V gene lost 4 bases and the J gene lost 8 bases, with 10 bases spanning the gap. Here the CDR3 reads CASSSRDPTQYF. Here the CDR3 DNA reads TGTGCCAGCAGCTCTAGAGACCCTACGCAGTATTTT.